The rows below give T cell receptor beta chains drawn from one sample of a study of CD8+ T cells in alopecia areata. Assay used: immunoSEQ multiplex PCR; TCRdb lists only in-frame clones, some missing. The table records 150,000 to 200,000 clones, about 72% of them present only once. Sequenced material: CD8+ T cells sorted from blood, taken at week 0. These receptors were taken from a human donor with alopecia areata. CDR3s include the opening cysteine and the closing phenylalanine or tryptophan. Each record gives: clone size, D gene, V gene, J gene, CDR3 protein, CDR3 DNA. A D gene is named only where the DNA matches it firmly. Clone size is shown for a subset of rows, as once, few, many or a class of expanded clone.

clone_size: few
d_call: TRBD1
v_call: TRBV14
j_call: TRBJ1-6
cdr3_aa: CASSHPGGDSSPLHF
cdr3_nt: TGTGCCAGCAGCCACCCAGGGGGCGATAGTTCACCCCTCCACTTT

clone_size: -
d_call: -
v_call: TRBV11-2
j_call: TRBJ2-5
cdr3_aa: CASSSWVTTTQETQYF
cdr3_nt: TGTGCCAGCAGCTCTTGGGTAACGACAACTCAAGAGACCCAGTACTTC

clone_size: -
d_call: -
v_call: TRBV29-1
j_call: TRBJ2-1
cdr3_aa: CSTHTGSSYNEQFF
cdr3_nt: TGCAGCACACACACAGGTAGCTCCTACAATGAGCAGTTCTTC

clone_size: -
d_call: -
v_call: TRBV9
j_call: TRBJ2-5
cdr3_aa: CASSENQETQYF
cdr3_nt: TGTGCCAGCAGCGAGAACCAAGAGACCCAGTACTTC

clone_size: -
d_call: -
v_call: TRBV29-1
j_call: TRBJ1-2
cdr3_aa: CSVDEDLLDRAYGYTF
cdr3_nt: TGCAGCGTGGACGAGGATCTCCTTGATAGGGCCTATGGCTACACCTTC

clone_size: -
d_call: TRBD1
v_call: TRBV13
j_call: TRBJ1-6
cdr3_aa: CASSLGTENSPLHF
cdr3_nt: TGTGCCAGCAGCCTCGGGACAGAAAATTCACCCCTCCACTTT

clone_size: -
d_call: TRBD1
v_call: TRBV29-1
j_call: TRBJ2-7
cdr3_aa: CSVDLPGTESSLEQYF
cdr3_nt: TGCAGCGTTGATTTGCCGGGGACAGAATCGTCCCTCGAGCAGTACTTC

clone_size: -
d_call: -
v_call: TRBV5-6
j_call: TRBJ2-7
cdr3_aa: CASSSSYEQYF
cdr3_nt: TGTGCCAGCAGCTCCTCTTACGAGCAGTACTTC

clone_size: -
d_call: TRBD1
v_call: TRBV27
j_call: TRBJ1-1
cdr3_aa: CASSTRQGLNTEAFF
cdr3_nt: TGTGCCAGCAGTACCCGACAGGGACTAAACACTGAAGCTTTCTTT

clone_size: -
d_call: TRBD2
v_call: TRBV2
j_call: TRBJ2-7
cdr3_aa: CASSEISTSGTYEQYF
cdr3_nt: TGTGCCAGCAGTGAAATATCGACTAGCGGGACCTACGAGCAGTACTTC

clone_size: few
d_call: -
v_call: TRBV5-1
j_call: TRBJ1-6
cdr3_aa: CASSSERPGSANSPLHF
cdr3_nt: TGCGCCAGCAGCTCCGAACGTCCCGGGTCTGCTAATTCACCCCTCCACTTT

clone_size: few
d_call: -
v_call: TRBV4-1
j_call: TRBJ1-2
cdr3_aa: CASSQGPGHPNYGYTF
cdr3_nt: TGCGCCAGCAGCCAAGGACCGGGACACCCGAACTATGGCTACACCTTC

clone_size: -
d_call: -
v_call: TRBV6-5
j_call: TRBJ1-2
cdr3_aa: CASIGADYGYTF
cdr3_nt: TGTGCCAGCATTGGGGCAGACTATGGCTACACCTTC

clone_size: -
d_call: -
v_call: TRBV5-6
j_call: TRBJ1-2
cdr3_aa: CASSAGLNYGYTF
cdr3_nt: TGTGCCAGCAGCGCAGGGCTCAACTATGGCTACACCTTC

clone_size: few
d_call: TRBD2
v_call: TRBV5-1
j_call: TRBJ2-3
cdr3_aa: CASSNLLAGGPDWPPDTQYF
cdr3_nt: TGCGCCAGCAGCAACCTACTAGCGGGGGGGCCGGATTGGCCCCCCGATACGCAGTATTTT

clone_size: -
d_call: TRBD2
v_call: TRBV7-2
j_call: TRBJ2-1
cdr3_aa: CASSLTSGGAYNEQFF
cdr3_nt: TGTGCCAGCAGCCTAACTAGCGGGGGGGCCTACAATGAGCAGTTCTTC

clone_size: few
d_call: -
v_call: TRBV5-4
j_call: TRBJ2-5
cdr3_aa: CASAGPEETQYF
cdr3_nt: TGTGCCAGCGCGGGACCGGAAGAGACCCAGTACTTC

clone_size: few
d_call: -
v_call: TRBV6-6
j_call: TRBJ2-1
cdr3_aa: CASSYLNSYNEQFF
cdr3_nt: TGTGCCAGCAGTTACCTAAACTCCTACAATGAGCAGTTCTTC

clone_size: -
d_call: TRBD1
v_call: TRBV6-5
j_call: TRBJ2-7
cdr3_aa: CASSNRGSEQYF
cdr3_nt: TGTGCCAGCAGTAACAGGGGTTCCGAGCAGTACTTC

clone_size: -
d_call: TRBD2
v_call: TRBV4-2
j_call: TRBJ2-2
cdr3_aa: CASSQTSGGAGELFF
cdr3_nt: TGTGCCAGCAGCCAAACTAGCGGGGGGGCCGGGGAGCTGTTTTTT

clone_size: few
d_call: -
v_call: TRBV29-1
j_call: TRBJ1-1
cdr3_aa: CSVETRTNTEAFF
cdr3_nt: TGCAGCGTTGAAACGAGAACTAACACTGAAGCTTTCTTT

clone_size: -
d_call: -
v_call: TRBV21-1
j_call: TRBJ1-6
cdr3_aa: CASSKVLDRDNSPLHF
cdr3_nt: TGTGCCAGCAGCAAAGTTCTGGACAGGGACAATTCACCCCTCCACTTT

clone_size: -
d_call: TRBD1
v_call: TRBV25-1
j_call: TRBJ1-1
cdr3_aa: CASSPGQGTEAFF
cdr3_nt: TGTGCCAGCAGCCCGGGACAGGGGACTGAAGCTTTCTTT

clone_size: -
d_call: TRBD1
v_call: TRBV5-1
j_call: TRBJ2-7
cdr3_aa: CATGTGGSREQYF
cdr3_nt: TGCGCCACGGGGACAGGGGGTTCTCGGGAGCAGTACTTC

clone_size: -
d_call: -
v_call: TRBV27
j_call: TRBJ2-1
cdr3_aa: CASHFTGYHEQFF
cdr3_nt: TGTGCCAGCCATTTTACAGGGTATCATGAGCAGTTCTTC

clone_size: -
d_call: TRBD1
v_call: TRBV15
j_call: TRBJ1-1
cdr3_aa: CATSRGIGTGRWNTEAFF
cdr3_nt: TGTGCCACCAGCAGAGGAATTGGGACAGGGAGATGGAACACTGAAGCTTTCTTT

clone_size: -
d_call: -
v_call: TRBV5-4
j_call: TRBJ1-4
cdr3_aa: CASSLGRGTYEKLFF
cdr3_nt: TGTGCCAGCAGCTTAGGGAGGGGCACTTATGAAAAACTGTTTTTT

clone_size: once
d_call: TRBD1
v_call: TRBV30
j_call: TRBJ2-3
cdr3_aa: CAWSPKLRQGIGFYTQYF
cdr3_nt: TGTGCCTGGAGTCCCAAACTCAGACAGGGGATAGGTTTTTATACGCAGTATTTT

clone_size: -
d_call: -
v_call: TRBV11-2
j_call: TRBJ2-7
cdr3_aa: CASSPAVGFYEQYF
cdr3_nt: TGTGCCAGCAGCCCAGCAGTGGGATTCTACGAGCAGTACTTC

clone_size: once
d_call: TRBD1
v_call: TRBV15
j_call: TRBJ2-1
cdr3_aa: CATSMDRGQDEQFF
cdr3_nt: TGTGCCACCAGCATGGACAGGGGGCAGGATGAGCAGTTCTTC

clone_size: -
d_call: TRBD1
v_call: TRBV2
j_call: TRBJ2-7
cdr3_aa: CASTLLPGQGDYEQYF
cdr3_nt: TGTGCCAGCACCCTCCTCCCGGGACAGGGGGACTACGAGCAGTACTTC

clone_size: -
d_call: TRBD2
v_call: TRBV13
j_call: TRBJ2-1
cdr3_aa: CASSSEDSGGAPAEQFF
cdr3_nt: TGTGCCAGCAGCTCGGAAGATAGCGGGGGGGCACCCGCTGAGCAGTTCTTC

clone_size: -
d_call: -
v_call: TRBV6-5
j_call: TRBJ2-7
cdr3_aa: CASSYRAGRNEQYF
cdr3_nt: TGTGCCAGCAGTTACAGGGCAGGGAGGAACGAGCAGTACTTC

clone_size: -
d_call: TRBD1
v_call: TRBV6-6
j_call: TRBJ2-2
cdr3_aa: CASSTLGQAITGELFF
cdr3_nt: TGTGCCAGCAGTACCCTCGGACAGGCCATCACCGGGGAGCTGTTTTTT